This T cell receptor beta chain was retrieved from a study of post-analysis software for immune sequencing data. Study information: Several disease courses (relapsing-remitting, secondary progressive and progressive-relapsing) of multiple sclerosis were included. Notes on the study in general: In patients, TRBV5-6, TRBV5-1 and TRBV20-1 belonged to roughly 5 TRBV segments found more frequently than in controls. The authors found that F measure strongly co-clustered same-batch samples. Significantly lower normalized Chao1 diversity was seen in multiple sclerosis patients than in controls.

Germline CDR1 ENHRY, CDR2 SYGVKD. V lost 4 bases to trimming and J lost 4 bases; unmatched junction nucleotides: 5. The CDR3 extends over 15 amino acids. This clonotype was counted only a few times. The antigen is unknown. The authors incorporated unique molecular identifiers into the TCR beta cDNA libraries. When 1 to 10 million T cells were used, they gave hundreds of thousands of cDNA molecules. MiXCR was run by TCRdb on the PCR reads, yielding one entry per CDR3 protein. Of about 540,000 distinct CDR3 sequences in the sample, 30% to 40% were seen once. The receptor was derived from a girl under 18 with multiple sclerosis. The chain has TRBV10-3 and TRBJ2-5, with 11 bases fitting TRBD1. Sequencing was carried out using blood. CDR3 nucleotides: TGTGCCATCAGTGTACTGGACAGGGGGCGAGAGACCCAGTACTTC. Protein product: CAISVLDRGRETQYF.